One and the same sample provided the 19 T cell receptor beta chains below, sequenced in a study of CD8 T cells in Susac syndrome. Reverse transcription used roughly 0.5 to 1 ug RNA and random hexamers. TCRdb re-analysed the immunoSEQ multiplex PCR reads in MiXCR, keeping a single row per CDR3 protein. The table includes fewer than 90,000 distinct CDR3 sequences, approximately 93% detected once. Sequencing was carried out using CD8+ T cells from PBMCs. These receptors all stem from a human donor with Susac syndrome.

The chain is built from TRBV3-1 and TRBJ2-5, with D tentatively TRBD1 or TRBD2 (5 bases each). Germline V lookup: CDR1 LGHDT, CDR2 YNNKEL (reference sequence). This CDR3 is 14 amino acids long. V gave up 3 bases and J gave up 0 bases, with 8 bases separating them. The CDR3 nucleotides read TGTGCCAGCAGCCAGAGGGGAGACCAAGAGACCCAGTACTTC. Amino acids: CASSQRGDQETQYF.

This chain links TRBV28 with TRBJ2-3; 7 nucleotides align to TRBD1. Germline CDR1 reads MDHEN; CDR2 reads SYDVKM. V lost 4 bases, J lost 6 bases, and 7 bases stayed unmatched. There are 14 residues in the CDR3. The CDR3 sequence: CASSYQTGTDTQYF. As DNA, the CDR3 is TGTGCCAGCAGTTATCAGACAGGGACCGATACGCAGTATTTT.

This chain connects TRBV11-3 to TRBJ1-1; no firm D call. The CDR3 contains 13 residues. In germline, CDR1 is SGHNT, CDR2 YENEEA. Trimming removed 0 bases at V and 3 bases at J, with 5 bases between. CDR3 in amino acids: CASSLEADTEAFF. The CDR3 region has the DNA TGTGCCAGCAGCTTAGAGGCTGACACTGAAGCTTTCTTT.

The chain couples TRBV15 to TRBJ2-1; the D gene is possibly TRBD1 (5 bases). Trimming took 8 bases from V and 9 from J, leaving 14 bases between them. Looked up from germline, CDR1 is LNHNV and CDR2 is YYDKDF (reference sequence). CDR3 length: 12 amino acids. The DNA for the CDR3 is TGTGCCACCTCAAGGGAAGGGGTTGAGCAGTTCTTC. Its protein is CATSREGVEQFF.

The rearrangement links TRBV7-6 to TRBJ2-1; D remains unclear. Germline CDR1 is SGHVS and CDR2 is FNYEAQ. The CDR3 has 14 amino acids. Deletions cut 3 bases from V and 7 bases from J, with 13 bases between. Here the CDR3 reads CASSFWPSENEQFF. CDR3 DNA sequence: TGTGCCAGCAGCTTTTGGCCCTCAGAGAATGAGCAGTTCTTC.

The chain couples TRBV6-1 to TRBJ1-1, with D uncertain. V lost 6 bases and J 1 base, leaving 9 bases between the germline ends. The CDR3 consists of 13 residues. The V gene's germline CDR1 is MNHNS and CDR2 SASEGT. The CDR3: CASRISRNTEAFF. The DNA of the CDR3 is TGTGCCAGCAGAATCTCTCGGAACACTGAAGCTTTCTTT.

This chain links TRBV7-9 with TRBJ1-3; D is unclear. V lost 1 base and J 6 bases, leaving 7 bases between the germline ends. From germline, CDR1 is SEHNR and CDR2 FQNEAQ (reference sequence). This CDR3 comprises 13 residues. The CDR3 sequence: CASSLGHLNTIYF. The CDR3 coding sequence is TGTGCCAGCAGCTTAGGCCATTTAAACACCATATATTTT.

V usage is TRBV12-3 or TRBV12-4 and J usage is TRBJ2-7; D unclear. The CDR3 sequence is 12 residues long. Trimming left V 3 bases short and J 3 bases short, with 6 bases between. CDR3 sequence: CASSFNVYEQYF. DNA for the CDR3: TGTGCCAGCAGTTTCAATGTCTACGAGCAGTACTTC.

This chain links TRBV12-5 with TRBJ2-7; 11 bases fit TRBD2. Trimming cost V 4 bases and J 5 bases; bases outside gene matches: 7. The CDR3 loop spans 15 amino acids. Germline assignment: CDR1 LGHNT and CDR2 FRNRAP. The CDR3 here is CASGWASGGKNEQYF. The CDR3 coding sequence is TGTGCTAGTGGTTGGGCTAGCGGGGGGAAGAACGAGCAGTACTTC.

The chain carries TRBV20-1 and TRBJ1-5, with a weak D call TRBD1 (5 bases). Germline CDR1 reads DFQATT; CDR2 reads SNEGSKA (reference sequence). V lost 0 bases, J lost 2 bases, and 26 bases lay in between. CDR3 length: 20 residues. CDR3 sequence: CSAREGLRGGDIVGNQPQHF. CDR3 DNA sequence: TGCAGTGCTAGAGAGGGCTTGAGGGGAGGGGATATAGTTGGCAATCAGCCCCAGCATTTT.

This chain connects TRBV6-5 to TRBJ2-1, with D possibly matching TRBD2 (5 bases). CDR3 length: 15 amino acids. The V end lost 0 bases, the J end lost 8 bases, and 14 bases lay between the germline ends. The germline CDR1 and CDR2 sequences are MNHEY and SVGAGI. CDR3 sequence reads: CASSYSITAGDEQFF. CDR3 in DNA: TGTGCCAGCAGTTACTCTATAACAGCCGGGGATGAGCAGTTCTTC.

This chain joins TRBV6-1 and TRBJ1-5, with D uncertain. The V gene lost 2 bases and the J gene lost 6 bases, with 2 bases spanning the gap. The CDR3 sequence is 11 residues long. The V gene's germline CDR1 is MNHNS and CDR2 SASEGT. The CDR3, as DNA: TGTGCCAGCAGTGAAATTCAGCCCCAGCATTTT. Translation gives CASSEIQPQHF.

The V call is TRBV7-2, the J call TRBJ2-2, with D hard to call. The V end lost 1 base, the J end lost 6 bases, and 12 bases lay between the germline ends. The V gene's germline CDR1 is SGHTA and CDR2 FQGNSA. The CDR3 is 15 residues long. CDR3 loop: CASSLVAGPSGELFF. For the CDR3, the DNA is TGTGCCAGCAGCTTAGTAGCAGGCCCCTCCGGGGAGCTGTTTTTT.

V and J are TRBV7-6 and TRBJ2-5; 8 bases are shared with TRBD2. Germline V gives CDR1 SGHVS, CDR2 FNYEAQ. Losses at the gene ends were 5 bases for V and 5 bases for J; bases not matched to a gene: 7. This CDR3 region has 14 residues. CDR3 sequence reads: CASSKRGQGETQYF. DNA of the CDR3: TGTGCCAGCAGCAAGCGGGGGCAGGGGGAGACCCAGTACTTC.

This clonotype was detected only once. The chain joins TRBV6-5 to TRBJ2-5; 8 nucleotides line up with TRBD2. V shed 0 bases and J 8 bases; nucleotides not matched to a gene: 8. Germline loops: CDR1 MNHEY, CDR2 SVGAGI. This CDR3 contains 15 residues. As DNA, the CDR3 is TGTGCCAGCAGTTACTCAGCGGGGGCCCCCGGAACCCAGTACTTC. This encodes CASSYSAGAPGTQYF.

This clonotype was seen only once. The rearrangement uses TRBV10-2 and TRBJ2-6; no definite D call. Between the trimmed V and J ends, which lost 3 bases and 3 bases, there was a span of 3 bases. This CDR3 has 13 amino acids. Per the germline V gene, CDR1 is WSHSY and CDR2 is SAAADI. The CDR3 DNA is TGCGCCAGCAGTGACGGTGGGGCCAACGTCCTGACTTTC. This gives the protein CASSDGGANVLTF.

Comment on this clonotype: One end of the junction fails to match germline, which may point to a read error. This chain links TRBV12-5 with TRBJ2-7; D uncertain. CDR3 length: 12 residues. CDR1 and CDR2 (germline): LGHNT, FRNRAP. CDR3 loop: CASGSAIYEQYF. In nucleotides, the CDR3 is TGTGCTAGCGGTTCCGCCATCTACGAGCAGTACTTC.

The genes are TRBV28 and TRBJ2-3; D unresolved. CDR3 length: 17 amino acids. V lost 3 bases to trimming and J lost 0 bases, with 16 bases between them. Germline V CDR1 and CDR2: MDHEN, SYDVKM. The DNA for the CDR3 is TGTGCCAGCAGTTTTCGGATACCCCAACCTAGCACAGATACGCAGTATTTT. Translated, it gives CASSFRIPQPSTDTQYF.

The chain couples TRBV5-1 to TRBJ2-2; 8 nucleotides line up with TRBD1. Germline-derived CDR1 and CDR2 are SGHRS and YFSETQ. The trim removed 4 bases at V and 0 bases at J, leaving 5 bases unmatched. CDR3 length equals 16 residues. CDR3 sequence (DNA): TGCGCCAGCAGCGGAGGACAGGGAGCGAACACCGGGGAGCTGTTTTTT. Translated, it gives CASSGGQGANTGELFF.